A selection of T cell receptor beta chains follows, all from one sample in a study of human T cells and chemical hapten exposure. TCRdb re-derived calls from the RACE reads in MiXCR, one entry per CDR3 protein. The table has fewer than 55,000 distinct CDR3 sequences, roughly 10% seen once. The sample was whole blood, taken in connection with sensitization to the hapten diphenylcyclopropenone (DPC). These receptors were collected from a woman between 35 and 50 years old with alopecia areata. Some clones in this sample may be carry-over from other donors' samples. CDR3s include the opening cysteine and the closing phenylalanine or tryptophan. D genes are given only for firm matches. Clone size is not always given. Where it is, it says once, few, many or a class for expanded clones.

clone_size	v_call	d_call	j_call	cdr3_length	cdr3_nt	cdr3_aa
few	TRBV7-3	NA	TRBJ2-1	14	TGTGCCAGCAGCTACGGACGGGAATCTAATGAGCAGTTCTTC	CASSYGRESNEQFF
NA	TRBV7-8	TRBD1	TRBJ1-3	16	TGTGCCAGCAGCCCGACGCCGGGACAGTTTGGAAACACCATATATTTT	CASSPTPGQFGNTIYF
few	TRBV20-1	NA	TRBJ1-6	14	TGCAGTGCTCGGGGTAACTCCTATAATTCACCCCTCCACTTT	CSARGNSYNSPLHF
NA	TRBV5-1	NA	TRBJ2-7	16	TGCGCCAGCAGCTCGCGATTCAAGGGGCCCTCCAGCGAGCAGTACTTC	CASSSRFKGPSSEQYF
many	TRBV6-1	NA	TRBJ1-1	12	TGTGCCAGCACTTTGGAGAGGGGTGAAGCTTTCTTT	CASTLERGEAFF
many	TRBV12-3/TRBV12-4	NA	TRBJ1-5	16	TGTGCCAGCAGCATTTTCCCGACGGATAGCAATCAGCCCCAGCATTTT	CASSIFPTDSNQPQHF
NA	TRBV2	NA	TRBJ1-1	14	TGTGCCAGCAGGACCCGGGACGGGTACACTGAAGCTTTCTTT	CASRTRDGYTEAFF
few	TRBV10-3	NA	TRBJ1-2	12	TGTGCCATCAGTGATGGGGGCTCTGGCTACACCTTC	CAISDGGSGYTF
NA	TRBV11-2	NA	TRBJ2-1	16	TGTGCCAGCAGCCCCCGTTCGGGGCCTATATACAATGAGCAGTTCTTC	CASSPRSGPIYNEQFF
many	TRBV12-3/TRBV12-4	NA	TRBJ1-1	14	TGTGCCAGCAGTTTTGGACGGAGGGACACTGAAGCTTTCTTT	CASSFGRRDTEAFF
many	TRBV14	TRBD1	TRBJ2-5	15	TGTGCCAGCAGCCCACGACAGGGGGCGAGGGAGACCCAGTACTTC	CASSPRQGARETQYF
few	TRBV9	NA	TRBJ1-1	14	TGTGCCAGCAGCGCCCGGGTTCAGGGCACTGAAGCTTTCTTT	CASSARVQGTEAFF
NA	TRBV20-1	NA	TRBJ2-7	14	TGCAGTGCTAGCTCCGGGACCTATGGGGACGAGCAGTACTTC	CSASSGTYGDEQYF
many	TRBV18	TRBD1	TRBJ2-5	15	TGTGCCAGCTCACCAGGGACAGGCCCGACGGAGACCCAGTACTTC	CASSPGTGPTETQYF
NA	TRBV20-1	NA	TRBJ1-1	12	TGCAGTGCCCACCGACAGCCTTTCGGAGCTTTCTTT	CSAHRQPFGAFF
many	TRBV7-9	TRBD1	TRBJ1-1	14	TGTGCCAGCAGCTTAACAGGGGGTGACACTGAAGCTTTCTTT	CASSLTGGDTEAFF
many	TRBV7-8	NA	TRBJ2-6	16	TGTGCCAGCAGCTTAGGTGTATCCTCTGGGGCCAACGTCCTGACTTTC	CASSLGVSSGANVLTF
few	TRBV7-9	NA	TRBJ2-5	15	TGTGCCAGCAGCCCCTTTTTCCTAGCCGAAGAGACCCAGTACTTC	CASSPFFLAEETQYF
few	TRBV2	TRBD1	TRBJ2-7	15	TGTGCCAGCAGTGAAGCACAGGGGGTTCCCTACGAGCAGTACTTC	CASSEAQGVPYEQYF
few	TRBV11-2	TRBD2	TRBJ2-3	16	TGTGCCAGCAGCCGAACCGGACTAGCGGGGGCAGATACGCAGTATTTT	CASSRTGLAGADTQYF